Following are 23 T cell receptor beta chains from one sample sequenced in a study of shared clonotypes between healthy human individuals. Clones were sequenced by immunoSEQ multiplex PCR, and TCRdb holds only the in-frame ones, with some missing. The sample includes 190,000 or so clones, roughly 70% seen only once; the top ten take over 9.5%. The sample consisted of memory CD4+ T cells sorted from blood. Stated subset: CD45RA-negative fraction. The receptor source for this set is a man younger than 40 in good health.

At least ten counts were recorded for this clone. The chain has TRBV2 and TRBJ2-7; the match to TRBD1 covers 8 bases. V lost 4 bases, J lost 6 bases, and 8 bases stayed unmatched. Germline CDR1 and CDR2: SNHLY and FYNNEI. This CDR3 comprises 14 residues. CDR3 nucleotide sequence: TGTGCCAGCAGTGGTTTCCAGGGGGCGGCCGAGCAGTACTTC. It encodes CASSGFQGAAEQYF.

The genes are TRBV7-8 and TRBJ2-6; D gene uncertain. With 5 bases removed from V and 5 bases from J, the gap between germline ends came to 7 bases. There are 13 residues in the CDR3. The V gene's germline CDR1 is SGHVS and CDR2 FQNEAQ. In DNA, the CDR3 is TGTGCCAGCAGCCCTGACCGGGCCAACGTCCTGACTTTC. It codes for CASSPDRANVLTF.

The chain employs TRBV10-1 and TRBJ1-4, with 8 nucleotides matching TRBD1. CDR1 is WNHNN, CDR2 SYGVQD, per germline (reference sequence). V was pared by 3 bases and J by 5 bases, with 5 bases of the junction left unmatched. The CDR3 runs 15 residues. The CDR3 DNA follows: TGCGCCAGCAGTGATGGACAGGGACCCAATGAAAAACTGTTTTTT. It specifies CASSDGQGPNEKLFF.

The chain combines TRBV10-3 with TRBJ2-1; TRBD2 aligns across 10 bases. The CDR3 consists of 13 residues. Germline CDR1 is ENHRY and CDR2 is SYGVKD. This CDR3 is CAIAGGSYNEQFF. In nucleotides, the CDR3 is TGTGCAATAGCGGGAGGATCCTACAATGAGCAGTTCTTC.

This rearrangement joins TRBV11-3 to TRBJ2-1; a weak D match, TRBD1 (6 bases). The ends were cut back, 3 bases at V and 9 bases at J, with 12 bases in the middle. The length of the CDR3 is 13 residues. The germline V gene has CDR1 SGHNT and CDR2 YENEEA. The CDR3 DNA reads TGTGCCAGCAGCTTTCACAGGGCTTCTGAGCAGTTCTTC. Translation gives CASSFHRASEQFF.

This chain joins TRBV2 and TRBJ2-7; TRBD1 or TRBD2 may be the D gene (5 bases each). CDR1 and CDR2 from the germline V gene are SNHLY and FYNNEI. The CDR3 contains 13 residues. V was cut by 4 bases and J by 5 bases, with 12 bases left in between. The CDR3 is CASSGETGHEQYF. In DNA, the CDR3 is TGTGCCAGCAGTGGAGAGACGGGGCACGAGCAGTACTTC. The full variable domain, its missing parts supplied by reference TRBV2 and TRBJ2-7, is EPEVTQTPSHQVTQMGQEVILRCVPISNHLYFYWYRQILGQKVEFLVSFYNNEISEKSEIFDDQFSVERPDGSNFTLKIRSTKLEDSAMYFCASSGETGHEQYFGPGTRLTVT.

The table lists this clone with a few counts. The CDR3 coding sequence is TGTGCCTGGAGTGTGGGACTAGCGGGAGGAGAGACCCAGTACTTC. Residues: CAWSVGLAGGETQYF. This chain uses TRBV30 with TRBJ2-5; 15 nucleotides agree with TRBD2. The CDR3 spans 15 residues. V gave up 0 bases and J gave up 4 bases; unmatched junction bases: 0. CDR1 and CDR2 (germline): GTSNPN, SVGIG (reference sequence).

This chain joins TRBV7-2 and TRBJ2-1; 10 positions match TRBD2. CDR1 and CDR2 from the germline V gene are SGHTA and FQGNSA. This CDR3 has 18 amino acids. The trim removed 2 bases at V and 4 bases at J, leaving 11 bases unmatched. The CDR3 bases are TGTGCCAGCAGCTTATGGCCCCCCGGGACTAGCGTATACAATGAGCAGTTCTTC. Its translation: CASSLWPPGTSVYNEQFF. Drawing the rest from reference TRBV7-2 and TRBJ2-1, the complete variable domain is GAGVSQSPSNKVTEKGKDVELRCDPISGHTALYWYRQSLGQGLEFLIYFQGNSAPDKSGLPSDRFSAERTGGSVSTLTIQRTQQEDSAVYLCASSLWPPGTSVYNEQFFGPGTRLTVL.

This chain connects TRBV5-1 to TRBJ2-5, with D possibly being TRBD2 (5 bases). V was shortened by 6 bases and J by 5 bases, with 14 bases between the two germline ends. The CDR3 sequence is 13 residues long. Germline V gene lookup returns CDR1 SGHRS and CDR2 YFSETQ. The CDR3 DNA reads TGCGCCAGCACCTCCGCGGGTGGGGAGACCCAGTACTTC. Its translation: CASTSAGGETQYF.

This clone was picked up many times. This chain uses TRBV4-1 with TRBJ2-7; D gene unclear. In germline, CDR1 is MGHRA, CDR2 YSYEKL. CDR3 length: 15 residues. Trimming removed 0 bases at V and 6 bases at J, with 15 bases between. In DNA form, the CDR3 reads TGCGCCAGCAGCCAAGATGCCCTTCCGTCGGGCGAGCAGTACTTC. Translated, it gives CASSQDALPSGEQYF.

This clone was seen a few times. The chain is built from TRBV6-6 and TRBJ2-7, with D possibly matching TRBD2 (5 bases). The length of the CDR3 is 14 residues. Germline V lookup: CDR1 MNHNY, CDR2 SVGAGI (reference sequence). Trimming removed 5 bases from V and 0 bases from J, with 11 bases in between. The CDR3 is CASSRGQSSYEQYF. The CDR3 DNA follows: TGTGCCAGCAGTCGCGGGCAGAGCTCCTACGAGCAGTACTTC.

V usage is TRBV7-6 and J usage is TRBJ1-5, with a possible D match to TRBD1 (5 bases). The CDR3 has 13 residues. Trimming removed 0 bases from V and 5 bases from J, with 5 bases in between. Germline V gene data show CDR1 as SGHVS and CDR2 as FNYEAQ. CDR3 nucleotides: TGTGCCAGCAGCTTAGCAGGGGATCAGCCCCAGCATTTT. Translating it yields CASSLAGDQPQHF.

As concerns this clone: This clone may be a read error of a much larger clone one base away. Other nucleotide sequences in the sample specify the same CDR3. The chain is built from TRBV7-3 and TRBJ2-2, with 7 bases aligning to TRBD2. The CDR3 is 15 residues long. Germline trimming cut 5 bases from V and 2 bases from J; bases unmatched to any gene: 5. CDR1 is SGHTA and CDR2 is FQGTGA in the germline V gene. The CDR3 DNA sequence: TGTGCCAGCAGCCCCCCGGGGGGTAACACCGGGGAGCTGTTTTTT. Translation gives CASSPPGGNTGELFF.

The CDR3 nucleotides read TGTGCCAGCATACCGGGACAGGGATACACCGGGGAGCTGTTTTTT. It yields the protein CASIPGQGYTGELFF. V and J are TRBV25-1 and TRBJ2-2, with 9 nucleotides matching TRBD1. The germline CDR1 and CDR2 sequences are MGHDK and SYGVNS. The CDR3 contains 15 residues. Trimming cost V 7 bases and J 3 bases; bases outside gene matches: 6.

The chain recombines TRBV20-1 with TRBJ2-5, with TRBD2 as a possible D gene (5 bases). Germline lookup yields CDR1 DFQATT and CDR2 SNEGSKA (reference sequence). This CDR3 comprises 11 residues. Trimming took off 8 bases at V and 3 bases at J, with 10 bases between the two ends. This chain's CDR3 is CSNRGEETQYF. CDR3 sequence (DNA): TGCAGTAACCGGGGAGAAGAGACCCAGTACTTC.

There are a few counts of this clone. The genes are TRBV10-3 and TRBJ2-7; 10 bases line up with TRBD1. The V segment lost 8 bases and the J segment 5 bases; nucleotides outside the gene matches: 3. This CDR3 spans 12 amino acids. The germline V gene has CDR1 ENHRY and CDR2 SYGVKD. In DNA form, the CDR3 reads TGTGCCATCCAGGGACAGGGGCACGAGCAGTACTTC. Residues: CAIQGQGHEQYF.

J is TRBJ2-5 and V is TRBV7-2; D remains unclear. Per germline, CDR1 SGHTA and CDR2 FQGNSA. V was pared by 7 bases and J by 2 bases, with 11 bases between. CDR3 length equals 13 residues. The CDR3: CASTSRQQETQYF. CDR3 DNA sequence: TGTGCCAGCACTTCTCGGCAACAAGAGACCCAGTACTTC.

The chain couples TRBV29-1 to TRBJ2-6; 7 positions agree with TRBD1. The V gene's germline CDR1 is SQVTM and CDR2 ANQGSEA. CDR3 length: 18 amino acids. J lost 0 bases, V lost 4 bases, and 12 bases had no gene match. DNA of the CDR3: TGCAGCGTTGCAGAGTCTACAGGGGAATACTCTGGGGCCAACGTCCTGACTTTC. It yields the protein CSVAESTGEYSGANVLTF.

This clone was observed once. The CDR3 DNA follows: TGTGCCAGCAGGGGAAGAATGACTAGCGGAAGCACAGATACGCAGTATTTT. Amino acids: CASRGRMTSGSTDTQYF. The chain carries TRBV27 and TRBJ2-3, with 9 nucleotides matching TRBD2. CDR1 and CDR2 (germline): MNHEY, SMNVEV (reference sequence). The V and J ends lost 6 bases and 0 bases, in that order; junction bases with no gene match: 10. The CDR3 consists of 17 residues.

The rearrangement uses TRBV28 and TRBJ2-1; D unresolved. Germline CDR1 reads MDHEN; CDR2 reads SYDVKM. This CDR3 spans 13 amino acids. V shed 4 bases and J shed 9 bases, with 13 bases lying between them. CDR3 nucleotide sequence: TGTGCCAGCAGTTCACCCCATACGCCTGAGCAGTTCTTC. This encodes CASSSPHTPEQFF.

This chain joins TRBV6-1 and TRBJ2-7; 9 positions match TRBD2. The CDR3 loop spans 15 amino acids. The trim removed 3 bases at V and 8 bases at J, leaving 11 bases unmatched. The germline gives CDR1 MNHNS, CDR2 SASEGT. CDR3 sequence: CASSDVGLAGWQQYF. The CDR3 DNA is TGTGCCAGCAGTGATGTGGGCCTAGCGGGATGGCAGCAGTACTTC.

This chain connects TRBV20-1 to TRBJ1-1, with a weak D call TRBD1 (5 bases). The V and J ends lost 7 bases and 3 bases respectively, with 9 bases between them. This CDR3 spans 11 amino acids. Germline CDR1 is DFQATT and CDR2 is SNEGSKA (reference sequence). CDR3 DNA sequence: TGCAGTGTCGGGGGAGACACTGAAGCTTTCTTT. Its translation: CSVGGDTEAFF.

The V and J genes are TRBV27 and TRBJ2-7, with TRBD1 identical over 8 bases. CDR3 length: 15 residues. The junction had 7 bases not matched to a gene; V was cut back by 2 bases and J by 4 bases. Germline CDR1 and CDR2: MNHEY and SMNVEV (reference sequence). In DNA form, the CDR3 reads TGTGCCAGCAGTTTAGTGCAGGGGGCGGCTTACGAGCAGTACTTC. It yields the protein CASSLVQGAAYEQYF.